This TCR beta chain comes out of a study of beta chain features in type 1 diabetes. In this sample, this clone turned up a few times. Its antigen is still unknown. Whole-study findings and limits: Type 1 diabetes patients had TCRB CDR3s that were shorter (moderately but significantly so) in all four CD4+ subsets. The influence of HLA type on TCRB rearrangement stayed undetermined. Among patients, naive, central memory and Treg TCRB repertoires appeared more similar than among healthy donors.

TCRB transcripts that were expressed got sequenced, as all of the isolated RNA had been reverse transcribed. Clones were sequenced by immunoSEQ multiplex PCR, and TCRdb holds only the in-frame ones, with some missing. In the table there are 250,000 to 400,000 clones, roughly 15% of which are singletons. From germline, CDR1 is SGDLS and CDR2 YYNGEE. V dropped 3 bases and J dropped 1 base, with 9 bases sitting between them. This CDR3 has 14 amino acids. The TCR was taken from a young man in good health. The chain uses TRBV9 and TRBJ2-3; D remains ambiguous. Source material: central memory CD4+ T cells from blood. For the CDR3, the DNA is TGTGCCAGCAGCGGACCCTGGGGCACAGATACGCAGTATTTT. Its translation: CASSGPWGTDTQYF.